This TCR beta chain is from a study of CD8 T cells in ankylosing spondylitis. Study-level results: Made up of about eight highly homologous variants, a TCR beta motif appeared characteristic of ankylosing spondylitis blood.

Trimming took 0 bases from V and 9 from J; bases not matched to a gene: 8. Germline CDR1 is LGHNA and CDR2 is YSLEER. The CDR3 totals 16 residues. A note on this clonotype: The antigen is not known.

Each CDR3 protein gets one entry after TCRdb re-called the 5' RACE reads with MiXCR. The sample holds 800,000 to 900,000 distinct CDR3 sequences, about 10% seen once. This chain joins TRBV4-3 and TRBJ2-2, with TRBD2 matching 9 bases. Sequenced sample: blood, either unsorted or a sorted T cell fraction (not recorded which). The receptor was isolated from a male donor with ankylosing spondylitis. CDR3 sequence: CASSQDRFAGGRELFF. CDR3 bases: TGCGCCAGCAGCCAAGATAGATTTGCGGGAGGGCGGGAGCTGTTTTTT.